Included here is one T cell receptor (beta chain) sequence, with context. The record originates from a study of blood T cell repertoires in COVID-19. Per the original methods: The assay estimated nucleated cells by amplifying reference gene primers. The data were produced by immunoSEQ multiplex PCR, yet TCRdb's version contains in-frame clones alone and is incomplete. V, J and clone size were drawn from that table, and D and trimming were deduced from the DNA. This sample has hundreds of thousands of clones, with around 87% found just once. V was clipped by 4 bases and J by 1 base, with 14 bases between them. This CDR3 is 16 amino acids long. CDR1 is SGHRS, CDR2 YFSETQ, per germline. Either two negative PCRs, clearance, or symptom resolution qualified Cohort 3 donors as recovered.

This clonotype originated in a man aged 30 to 45 who had recovered from COVID-19. The V call is TRBV5-1, the J call TRBJ2-2, with a tentative D call TRBD1 (6 bases). Sequences were obtained from PBMCs or T cells enriched from blood (not recorded which). In DNA, the CDR3 is TGCGCCAGCAGCCCCCAGGGGAGAATGAACACCGGGGAGCTGTTTTTT. Translation: CASSPQGRMNTGELFF.